This T cell receptor beta chain was captured in a study of shared clonotypes between healthy human individuals. Sequencing was performed with immunoSEQ multiplex PCR; in TCRdb, only in-frame clones are kept and a portion is missing. The table has over 2 million clones, 90% to 95% seen once. CDR3 length: 12 residues. CDR1 is SGHRS, CDR2 YFSETQ, per germline. V was pared by 2 bases and J by 6 bases, with 1 base of the junction left unmatched. This clone was observed many times. Its antigen is currently unknown. Other DNA sequences from this sample encode an identical CDR3 as well. Study-wide findings and caveats: Memory subsets generally showed lower estimated richness than naive subsets.

The V call is TRBV5-1, the J call TRBJ1-1; 7 nucleotides match TRBD1. The sequence derives from a man younger than 35 in good health. The sequenced material came from naive CD4+ T cells sorted from blood. Subset in this sample: CD45RA+ positively selected. The CDR3 reads CASSFDRAEAFF. In DNA form, the CDR3 reads TGCGCCAGCAGCTTTGACAGGGCTGAAGCTTTCTTT.